The clone carrying this TCR beta chain appeared a few times. Indicated time point: sample taken at primary tumor resection. Unsorted whole RNA of tumor, nontumor lung or frozen PBMC was sequenced. The data stem from a study of spatial heterogeneity in lung cancer. The germline CDR1 and CDR2 sequences are DFQATT and SNEGSKA (reference sequence). The CDR3 is 12 amino acids. V shed 3 bases and J shed 3 bases, with 9 bases lying between them. Unique molecular identifiers tagged every individual TCR cDNA molecule. TCRdb recomputed calls from the 5' RACE reads with MiXCR, one row per CDR3 protein. This sample has some 100,000 distinct CDR3 sequences, with roughly 12% found just once.

The TCR originated in a male donor with early-stage non-small cell lung cancer. Sample: PBMCs, taken at surgery. The chain couples TRBV20-1 to TRBJ2-7; maybe TRBD2 (6 bases). CDR3: CSASQGLYEQYF. As DNA, the CDR3 is TGCAGTGCTAGTCAGGGACTCTACGAGCAGTACTTC.